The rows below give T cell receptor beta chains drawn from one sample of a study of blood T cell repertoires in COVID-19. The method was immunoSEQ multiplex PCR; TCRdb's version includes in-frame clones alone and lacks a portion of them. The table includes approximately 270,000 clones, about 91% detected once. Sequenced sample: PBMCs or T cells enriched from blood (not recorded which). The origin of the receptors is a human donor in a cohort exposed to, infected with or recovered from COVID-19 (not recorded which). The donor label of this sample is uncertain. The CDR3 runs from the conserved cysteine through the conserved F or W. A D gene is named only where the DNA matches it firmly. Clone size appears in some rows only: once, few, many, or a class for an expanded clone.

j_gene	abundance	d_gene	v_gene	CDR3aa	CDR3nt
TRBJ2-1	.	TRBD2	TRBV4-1	CASSQAPGLAGGDEQFF	TGCGCCAGCAGCCAAGCTCCGGGGCTAGCGGGGGGGGATGAGCAGTTCTTC
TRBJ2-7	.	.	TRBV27	CASSLGDTYEQYF	TGTGCCAGCAGTTTAGGGGACACCTACGAGCAGTACTTC
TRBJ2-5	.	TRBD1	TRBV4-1	CASSQETGQETQYF	TGCGCCAGCAGCCAGGAGACAGGGCAGGAGACCCAGTACTTC
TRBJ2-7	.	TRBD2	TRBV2	CASSERLAGALLGEQYF	TGTGCCAGCAGTGAAAGACTAGCGGGGGCCCTCTTGGGGGAGCAGTACTTC
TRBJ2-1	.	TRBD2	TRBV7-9	CASSPRGSGGANEQFF	TGTGCCAGCAGCCCCCGAGGTAGCGGGGGGGCTAATGAGCAGTTCTTC
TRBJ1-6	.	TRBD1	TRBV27	CASSRDRYSPLHF	TGTGCCAGCTCCCGGGACAGGTATTCACCCCTCCACTTT
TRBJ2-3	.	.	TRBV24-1	CATSDSRGPYTDTQYF	TGTGCCACCAGTGATTCGCGGGGGCCCTACACAGATACGCAGTATTTT
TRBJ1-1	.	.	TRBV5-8	CASSREGLGTEAFF	TGTGCCAGCAGCAGGGAGGGACTAGGCACTGAAGCTTTCTTT
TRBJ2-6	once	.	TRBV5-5	CASSPGSGANVLTF	TGTGCCAGCAGCCCAGGGTCTGGGGCCAACGTCCTGACTTTC
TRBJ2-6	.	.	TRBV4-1	CASSQGGRGLSGANVLTF	TGCGCCAGCAGCCAAGGGGGCCGGGGACTGTCTGGGGCCAACGTCCTGACTTTC
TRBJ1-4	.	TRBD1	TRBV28	CASGGQANEKLFF	TGTGCCAGCGGGGGACAGGCTAATGAAAAACTGTTTTTT
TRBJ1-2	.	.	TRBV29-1	CSVEGSHPAANYGYTF	TGCAGCGTTGAAGGGAGTCATCCGGCAGCTAACTATGGCTACACCTTC
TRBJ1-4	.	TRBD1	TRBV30	CAWSVWGQGKGDEKLFF	TGTGCCTGGAGTGTTTGGGGACAGGGGAAGGGTGATGAAAAACTGTTTTTT
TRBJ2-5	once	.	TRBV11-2	CASSLSLRGETQYF	TGTGCCAGCAGCTTATCCCTCCGGGGAGAGACCCAGTACTTC
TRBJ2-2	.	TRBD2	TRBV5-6	CASSLRGLERTGELFF	TGTGCCAGCAGCTTGAGGGGACTAGAAAGGACCGGGGAGCTGTTTTTT
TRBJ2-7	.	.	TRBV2	CASSDAGYEQYF	TGTGCCAGCAGTGATGCGGGCTACGAGCAGTACTTC
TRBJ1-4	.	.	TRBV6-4	CASSETSSTNEKLFF	TGTGCCAGCAGTGAAACATCATCCACTAATGAAAAACTGTTTTTT
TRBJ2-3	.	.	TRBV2	CASTPGLAALTDTQYF	TGTGCCAGCACCCCAGGGTTGGCGGCTCTCACAGATACGCAGTATTTT
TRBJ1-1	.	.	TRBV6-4	CASSPGPGTEAFF	TGTGCCAGCAGCCCAGGGCCGGGCACTGAAGCTTTCTTT
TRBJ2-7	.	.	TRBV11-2	CASSLDPGTDTYEQYF	TGTGCCAGCAGCTTAGATCCTGGGACTGATACCTACGAGCAGTACTTC
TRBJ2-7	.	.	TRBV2	CASSALPLGQNEQYF	TGTGCCAGCAGTGCGTTGCCCTTAGGACAGAACGAGCAGTACTTC
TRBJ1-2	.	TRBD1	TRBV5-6	CASNLGQVRSGGYTF	TGTGCCAGCAACCTCGGACAGGTCCGATCGGGTGGCTACACCTTC
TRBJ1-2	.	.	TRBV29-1	CSVEDTVQGYF	TGCAGCGTTGAAGACACAGTGCAGGGATACTTC
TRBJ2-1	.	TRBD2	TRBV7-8	CASSLVPRGGRNEQFF	TGTGCCAGCAGCTTAGTACCGCGGGGGGGCCGCAATGAGCAGTTCTTC
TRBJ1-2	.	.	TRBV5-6	CASSPNQGFYGYTF	TGTGCCAGCAGCCCCAATCAGGGGTTCTATGGCTACACCTTC
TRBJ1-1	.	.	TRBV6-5	CASQWQGSGTEAFF	TGTGCCAGCCAGTGGCAGGGGTCGGGCACTGAAGCTTTCTTT
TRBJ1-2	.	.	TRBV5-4	CASALARGDPYGYTF	TGTGCCAGCGCCCTCGCGCGGGGGGATCCCTATGGCTACACCTTC
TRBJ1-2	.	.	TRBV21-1	CASSLDRGHYGYTF	TGTGCCAGCAGCCTTGACAGGGGGCATTATGGCTACACCTTC
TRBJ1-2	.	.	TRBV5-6	CASTPVGRVDYGYTF	TGTGCCAGCACCCCAGTGGGCAGGGTCGACTATGGCTACACCTTC
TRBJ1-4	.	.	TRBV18	CASSSTALSTNEKLFF	TGTGCCAGCTCATCTACAGCCTTGTCAACTAATGAAAAACTGTTTTTT
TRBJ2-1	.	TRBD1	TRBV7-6	CASSLVAGTGVSNEQFF	TGTGCCAGCAGCTTAGTTGCAGGGACAGGGGTATCAAATGAGCAGTTCTTC
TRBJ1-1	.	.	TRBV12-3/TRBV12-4	CASSFGSGNEAFF	TGTGCCAGCAGTTTCGGGAGCGGGAATGAAGCTTTCTTT
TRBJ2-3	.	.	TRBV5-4	CASSLTSVTSTDTQYF	TGTGCCAGCAGCTTAACGAGTGTAACTAGCACAGATACGCAGTATTTT
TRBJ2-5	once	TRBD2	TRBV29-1	CSVRSSGGASETQYF	TGCAGCGTCAGAAGTAGCGGGGGGGCGTCAGAGACCCAGTACTTC